The 30 T cell receptor beta chains below come from one sample, sequenced in a study of cytomegalovirus exposure and HLA in healthy donors. The PCR had 60 Vbeta and 13 Jbeta primers. Sequencing was performed with immunoSEQ multiplex PCR; in TCRdb, only in-frame clones are kept and a portion is missing. The repertoire holds under 40,000 clones, with 80% as singletons. Sequencing was carried out using PBMCs. These receptors were collected from a male donor in good health and CMV-seronegative.

This clone was seen a few times. The chain couples TRBV15 to TRBJ2-5, with 8 nucleotides matching TRBD1. This CDR3 comprises 15 residues. The V and J ends lost 0 bases and 5 bases, in that order; junction bases with no gene match: 5. Looked up from germline, CDR1 is LNHNV and CDR2 is YYDKDF (reference sequence). CDR3 sequence reads: CATSRDQGARETQYF. The CDR3, as DNA: TGTGCCACCAGCAGAGATCAGGGGGCTCGGGAGACCCAGTACTTC.

This clone was seen more than once but under ten times. This chain links TRBV29-1 with TRBJ1-1; D not resolved. Looked up from germline, CDR1 is SQVTM and CDR2 is ANQGSEA. The CDR3 totals 11 residues. The V end lost 4 bases, the J end lost 3 bases, and 6 bases lay between the germline ends. CDR3: CSVGHYTEAFF. The CDR3 DNA reads as TGCAGCGTTGGCCACTACACTGAAGCTTTCTTT.

The rearrangement uses TRBV30 and TRBJ2-5, with D possibly TRBD1 on 5 matching bases. This CDR3 is built from 15 residues. V gave up 0 bases and J gave up 1 base, with 12 bases separating them. The germline gives CDR1 GTSNPN, CDR2 SVGIG (reference sequence). This chain's CDR3 is CAWSVHRLGQETQYF. The CDR3 DNA reads TGTGCCTGGAGTGTACACAGGTTGGGCCAAGAGACCCAGTACTTC.

The gene calls are TRBV18 and TRBJ1-2; maybe TRBD1 (5 bases). This CDR3 comprises 12 residues. Germline lookup yields CDR1 KGHSH and CDR2 LQKENI. Trimming shortened V by 2 bases and J by 10 bases, and 11 bases separated the two germline ends. Written as DNA, the CDR3 is TGTGCCAGCTCACCAGGACAAGAATTCTACACCTTC. Its protein is CASSPGQEFYTF. The full variable domain, its missing parts supplied by reference TRBV18 and TRBJ1-2, is NAGVMQNPRHLVRRRGQEARLRCSPMKGHSHVYWYRQLPEEGLKFMVYLQKENIIDESGMPKERFSAEFPKEGPSILRIQQVVRGDSAAYFCASSPGQEFYTFGSGTRLTVV.

This clone occurred a few times. This rearrangement joins TRBV29-1 to TRBJ2-7, with a possible D match to TRBD2 (6 bases). The CDR3 covers 14 residues. V lost 2 bases, J lost 2 bases, and 13 bases lay in between. CDR1 and CDR2 (germline): SQVTM, ANQGSEA. This CDR3 reads CSVELALHPYEQYF. Here the CDR3 DNA reads TGCAGCGTTGAACTAGCGCTACACCCCTACGAGCAGTACTTC.

In its sample, this clone was seen a few times. The rearrangement links TRBV6-1 to TRBJ2-7; the D gene is possibly TRBD2 (7 bases). Per the germline V gene, CDR1 is MNHNS and CDR2 is SASEGT. The length of the CDR3 is 13 residues. The ends were cut back, 10 bases at V and 6 bases at J, with 19 bases in the middle. The CDR3: CAIYREGIREQYF. DNA for the CDR3: TGTGCCATCTACAGGGAGGGTATACGCGAGCAGTACTTC.

This clone was picked up one time. The rearrangement links TRBV28 to TRBJ1-2; D perhaps matches TRBD1 (5 bases). Trimming removed 1 base at V and 8 bases at J, with 11 bases between. This CDR3 spans 13 amino acids. The V gene's germline CDR1 is MDHEN and CDR2 SYDVKM. CDR3 bases: TGTGCCAGCAGTTTATTGTACAGGACGGGCTACACCTTC. It codes for CASSLLYRTGYTF.

This clone was recorded a few times. This chain connects TRBV29-1 to TRBJ2-5; TRBD2 agrees at 11 bases. CDR1 is SQVTM, CDR2 ANQGSEA, per germline. After removal of 6 bases from V and 9 bases from J, the junction contained 12 bases not matched to a gene. The CDR3 runs to 14 residues. CDR3 sequence (DNA): TGCAGCGTAAGAACCGGGACTAGCGGTGGGGCCCAGTACTTC. Its translation: CSVRTGTSGGAQYF.

The chain couples TRBV10-3 to TRBJ2-7; 9 bases agree with TRBD2. The length of the CDR3 is 15 residues. J gave up 2 bases and V 10 bases, and 12 bases lay outside the gene matches. Per the germline V gene, CDR1 is ENHRY and CDR2 is SYGVKD. The CDR3 reads CASSGVAGVPYEQYF. The CDR3 nucleotides read TGTGCCAGTTCCGGGGTAGCGGGGGTTCCCTACGAGCAGTACTTC.

The V gene is TRBV7-2, the J gene TRBJ1-2, with D unclear. With 4 bases removed from V and 9 bases from J, the gap between germline ends came to 9 bases. Germline V gene data show CDR1 as SGHTA and CDR2 as FQGNSA. CDR3 length: 11 residues. The CDR3 sequence is CASSSVYSYTF. In DNA form, the CDR3 reads TGTGCCAGCAGCTCCGTTTACAGCTACACCTTC.

The chain employs TRBV9 and TRBJ2-1, with TRBD1 matching 7 bases. Looked up from germline, CDR1 is SGDLS and CDR2 is YYNGEE. The CDR3 sequence is 16 residues long. The V and J ends lost 3 bases and 4 bases, in that order; junction bases with no gene match: 10. The CDR3 sequence: CASSATGAARYNEQFF. The CDR3 DNA reads TGTGCCAGCAGCGCCACAGGGGCAGCTCGATACAATGAGCAGTTCTTC.

In DNA form, the CDR3 reads TGCGCCAGCAGCTCCCCGGGACAGGGACCAGAGACCCAGTACTTC. This translates into CASSSPGQGPETQYF. The V and J genes are TRBV5-1 and TRBJ2-5; 9 bases line up with TRBD1. The CDR3 contains 15 residues. Germline values: CDR1 SGHRS, CDR2 YFSETQ. V lost 3 bases to trimming and J lost 4 bases; unmatched junction nucleotides: 7.

The rearrangement uses TRBV2 and TRBJ1-2; 9 bases fit TRBD1. Germline values: CDR1 SNHLY, CDR2 FYNNEI. V dropped 5 bases and J dropped 0; count of bases not matched to a gene: 4. There are 15 residues in the CDR3. The CDR3, as DNA: TGTGCCAGCAGTATCACAGGGGGCACTAACTATGGCTACACCTTC. Translated, it gives CASSITGGTNYGYTF.

The CDR3 nucleotides are TGTGCCAGCAGCCGCCCTACAGGGGACTGGAGTGGCTACACCTTC. Amino acid sequence: CASSRPTGDWSGYTF. The chain links TRBV9 to TRBJ1-2; 7 bases align to TRBD1. The CDR3 loop spans 15 amino acids. Germline loops: CDR1 SGDLS, CDR2 YYNGEE. V shed 4 bases, J shed 7 bases, and the junction held 13 bases outside the gene matches. The full variable domain, in which reference TRBV9 and TRBJ1-2 provide the parts outside the CDR3, is DSGVTQTPKHLITATGQRVTLRCSPRSGDLSVYWYQQSLDQGLQFLIQYYNGEERAKGNILERFSAQQFPDLHSELNLSSLELGDSALYFCASSRPTGDWSGYTFGSGTRLTVV.

The rearrangement joins TRBV5-5 to TRBJ1-5, with D maybe TRBD1 (5 bases). The V gene lost 0 bases and the J gene lost 7 bases, with 14 bases spanning the gap. Per germline, CDR1 SGHKS and CDR2 YYEKEE (reference sequence). This CDR3 contains 15 residues. The CDR3 reads CASSLGVGLGQPQHF. CDR3 nucleotides: TGTGCCAGCAGCTTGGGCGTGGGGCTGGGGCAGCCCCAGCATTTT.

J is TRBJ1-2 and V is TRBV2; TRBD1 matches at 8 bases. Germline V lookup: CDR1 SNHLY, CDR2 FYNNEI. Germline trimming cut 10 bases from V and 8 bases from J; bases unmatched to any gene: 6. The length of the CDR3 is 11 residues. CDR3 residues: CAIPQGGGYTF. The DNA for the CDR3 is TGTGCCATACCACAGGGGGGAGGCTACACCTTC.

The chain couples TRBV19 to TRBJ1-5; tentatively, D is TRBD1 (6 bases). Germline CDR1 and CDR2: LNHDA and SQIVND (reference sequence). V lost 3 bases and J 7 bases, leaving 13 bases between the germline ends. The CDR3 runs 14 residues. In DNA, the CDR3 is TGTGCCAGTAGTATGGACAGCATTGGCCAGCCCCAGCATTTT. The encoded protein is CASSMDSIGQPQHF. Supplemented by reference TRBV19 and TRBJ1-5, the full variable domain reads DGGITQSPKYLFRKEGQNVTLSCEQNLNHDAMYWYRQDPGQGLRLIYYSQIVNDFQKGDIAEGYSVSREKKESFPLTVTSAQKNPTAFYLCASSMDSIGQPQHFGDGTRLSIL.

The J gene is TRBJ2-3, the V gene TRBV4-3; 8 bases fit TRBD2. The CDR3 covers 17 residues. V was pared by 4 bases and J by 2 bases, with 11 bases of the junction left unmatched. Germline CDR1 LGHNA, CDR2 YSLEER. This chain's CDR3 is CASSPYATSGNTDTQYF. As DNA, the CDR3 is TGCGCCAGCAGCCCGTACGCTACTAGCGGAAACACAGATACGCAGTATTTT.

This chain links TRBV7-6 with TRBJ1-5; 7 nucleotides align to TRBD1. The germline V gene has CDR1 SGHVS and CDR2 FNYEAQ. Losses at the gene ends were 2 bases for V and 2 bases for J; bases not matched to a gene: 3. The CDR3 covers 15 residues. The CDR3 bases are TGTGCCAGCAGCTTACGGACAGGAGGCAATCAGCCCCAGCATTTT. Translated: CASSLRTGGNQPQHF.

DNA of the CDR3: TGTGCCACCAAGCTTACAGGGTACAATCAGCCCCAGCATTTT. Protein sequence: CATKLTGYNQPQHF. The rearrangement joins TRBV27 to TRBJ1-5; D perhaps matches TRBD1 (6 bases). Trimming pared 10 bases from V and 3 bases from J, leaving 16 bases between. There are 14 residues in the CDR3. CDR1 MNHEY and CDR2 SMNVEV come from the germline V gene (reference sequence).

The rearrangement links TRBV6-1 to TRBJ1-6; no clear D gene. The V gene lost 1 base and the J gene lost 9 bases, with 7 bases spanning the gap. The CDR3 contains 13 residues. Germline CDR1 reads MNHNS; CDR2 reads SASEGT. The CDR3 DNA reads as TGTGCCAGCAGTGAAGTTAATAGTTCACCCCTCCACTTT. Translated, it gives CASSEVNSSPLHF.

V gene TRBV19 combines with J gene TRBJ2-1; TRBD2 aligns across 9 bases. CDR3 length equals 14 residues. Germline-derived CDR1 and CDR2 are LNHDA and SQIVND (reference sequence). V was pared by 4 bases and J by 6 bases, with 4 bases of the junction left unmatched. The CDR3 reads CASSRSGGTNEQFF. Written as DNA, the CDR3 is TGTGCCAGTAGTAGAAGCGGGGGGACCAATGAGCAGTTCTTC.

This sequence joins TRBV10-2 and TRBJ1-5; TRBD1 might be the D (6 bases). This CDR3 has 16 residues. V shed 2 bases and J shed 6 bases, with 17 bases lying between them. Looked up from germline, CDR1 is WSHSY and CDR2 is SAAADI. The chain's CDR3 is CASSETGTRGGQPQHF. CDR3 coding DNA: TGCGCCAGCAGTGAGACAGGGACCCGTGGGGGTCAGCCCCAGCATTTT.

The genes are TRBV18 and TRBJ2-7; the D gene is possibly TRBD1 (6 bases). CDR1 and CDR2 (germline): KGHSH, LQKENI. V lost 3 bases and J lost 5, with 14 bases in between. The CDR3 covers 14 residues. The CDR3 region is CASSPGLQGNEQYF. DNA for the CDR3: TGTGCCAGCTCACCCGGATTACAGGGAAACGAGCAGTACTTC.

The chain has TRBV9 and TRBJ1-1, with 8 nucleotides matching TRBD1. With V trimmed by 3 bases and J by 4 bases, 5 bases remained unmatched. This CDR3 is 14 amino acids long. Germline V gene lookup returns CDR1 SGDLS and CDR2 YYNGEE. For the CDR3, the DNA is TGTGCCAGCAGCGCCGACAGGGGCGGCACTGAAGCTTTCTTT. This sequence encodes CASSADRGGTEAFF.

This chain connects TRBV28 to TRBJ1-5; no firm D call. Germline lookup yields CDR1 MDHEN and CDR2 SYDVKM. The CDR3 runs to 12 residues. Trimming removed 5 bases at V and 12 bases at J, with 14 bases between. CDR3 residues: CASSRYSTNQHF. The CDR3 coding sequence is TGTGCCAGCAGTCGCTACTCCACCAACCAGCATTTT.

The genes are TRBV2 and TRBJ2-2, with 7 bases lining up with TRBD1. The CDR3 totals 16 residues. V gave up 6 bases and J gave up 0 bases; unmatched junction bases: 7. From germline, CDR1 is SNHLY and CDR2 FYNNEI. The CDR3 loop reads CASRARGSANTGELFF. The CDR3 nucleotides are TGTGCCAGCAGGGCCAGGGGGTCTGCGAACACCGGGGAGCTGTTTTTT.

This chain uses TRBV6-5 with TRBJ1-2, with 8 nucleotides matching TRBD1. The CDR3 length is 15 residues. Germline V lookup: CDR1 MNHEY, CDR2 SVGAGI. V lost 0 bases and J lost 4; bases outside the gene matches: 4. In DNA, the CDR3 is TGTGCCAGCAGTTACTCGGGACAGGCGACCTATGGCTACACCTTC. Translation gives CASSYSGQATYGYTF.

J is TRBJ1-1 and V is TRBV10-3; D possibly corresponds to TRBD1 (6 bases). From germline, CDR1 is ENHRY and CDR2 SYGVKD. The germline V and J ends were trimmed by 7 bases and 1 base, with 10 bases remaining between them. CDR3 size: 13 residues. The CDR3 DNA reads as TGTGCCATCAAAGTGACAGGGAACACTGAAGCTTTCTTT. This gives the protein CAIKVTGNTEAFF.

This clone is medium-sized in the sample. V is TRBV6-4 and J is TRBJ2-5; 9 bases match TRBD2. CDR3 length: 16 residues. CDR1 is MRHNA, CDR2 SNTAGT, per germline. V was clipped by 6 bases and J by 4 bases; unmatched bases: 12. Here the CDR3 DNA reads TGTGCCAGCAGCTATGAGGCGGGAGGGCCCACAGAGACCCAGTACTTC. This encodes CASSYEAGGPTETQYF.